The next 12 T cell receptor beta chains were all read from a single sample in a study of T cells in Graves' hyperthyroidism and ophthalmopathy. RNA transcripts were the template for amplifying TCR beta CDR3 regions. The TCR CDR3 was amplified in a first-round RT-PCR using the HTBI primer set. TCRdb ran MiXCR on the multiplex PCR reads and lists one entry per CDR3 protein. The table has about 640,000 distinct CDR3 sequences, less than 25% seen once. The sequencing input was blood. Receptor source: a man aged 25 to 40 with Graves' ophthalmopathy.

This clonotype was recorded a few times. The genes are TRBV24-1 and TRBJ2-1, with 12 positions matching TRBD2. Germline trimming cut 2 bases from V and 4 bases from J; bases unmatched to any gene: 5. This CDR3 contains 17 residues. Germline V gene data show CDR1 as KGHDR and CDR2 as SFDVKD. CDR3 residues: CATSDSTLAGGYNEQFF. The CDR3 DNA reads TGTGCCACCAGTGATTCGACACTAGCGGGAGGTTACAATGAGCAGTTCTTC.

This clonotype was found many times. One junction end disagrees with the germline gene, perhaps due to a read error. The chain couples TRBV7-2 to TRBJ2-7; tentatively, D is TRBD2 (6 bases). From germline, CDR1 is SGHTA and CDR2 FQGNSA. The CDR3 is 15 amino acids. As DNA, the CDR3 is TGTGCCAGCAGCCTAGCGTACAGTTCCTCCTACGAGCAGTACTTC. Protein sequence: CASSLAYSSSYEQYF.

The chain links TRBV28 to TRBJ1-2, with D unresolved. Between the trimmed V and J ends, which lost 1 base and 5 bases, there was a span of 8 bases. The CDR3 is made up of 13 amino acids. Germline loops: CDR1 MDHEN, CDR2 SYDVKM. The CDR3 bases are TGTGCCAGCAGTTTATCGCGAGGTTATGGCTACACCTTC. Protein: CASSLSRGYGYTF.

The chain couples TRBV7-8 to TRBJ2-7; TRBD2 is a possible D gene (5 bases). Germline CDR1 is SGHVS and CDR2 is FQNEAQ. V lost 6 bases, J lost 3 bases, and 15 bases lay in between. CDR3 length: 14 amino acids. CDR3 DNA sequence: TGTGCCAGCAGTAAGAGGGCCCTAGACTACGAGCAGTACTTC. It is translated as CASSKRALDYEQYF.

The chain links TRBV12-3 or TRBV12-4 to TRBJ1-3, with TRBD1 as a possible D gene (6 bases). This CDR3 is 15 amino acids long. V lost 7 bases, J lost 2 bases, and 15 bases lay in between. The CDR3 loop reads CASTLEQGTGNTIYF. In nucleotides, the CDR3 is TGTGCCAGCACCTTAGAACAGGGAACTGGAAACACCATATATTTT.

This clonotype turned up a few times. CDR3 DNA: TGTGCCAGCAGTTACTCCGGTAGCGTTAGCTCCTACGAGCAGTACTTC. This codes for CASSYSGSVSSYEQYF. The chain combines TRBV6-6 with TRBJ2-7; a possible D gene is TRBD2 (5 bases). V was shortened by 0 bases and J by 0 bases, with 12 bases between the two germline ends. The CDR3 consists of 16 residues. Looked up from germline, CDR1 is MNHNY and CDR2 is SVGAGI (reference sequence).

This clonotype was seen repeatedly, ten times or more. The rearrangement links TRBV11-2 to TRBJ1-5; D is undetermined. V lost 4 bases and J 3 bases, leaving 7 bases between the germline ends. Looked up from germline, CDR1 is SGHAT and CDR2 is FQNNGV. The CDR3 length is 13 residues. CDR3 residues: CASSSPANQPQHF. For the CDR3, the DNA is TGTGCCAGCAGCTCCCCGGCCAATCAGCCCCAGCATTTT.

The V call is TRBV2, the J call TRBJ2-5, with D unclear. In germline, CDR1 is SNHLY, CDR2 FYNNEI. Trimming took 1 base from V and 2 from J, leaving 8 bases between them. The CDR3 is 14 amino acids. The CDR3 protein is CASSEEKIQETQYF. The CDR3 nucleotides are TGTGCCAGCAGTGAAGAAAAGATTCAAGAGACCCAGTACTTC.

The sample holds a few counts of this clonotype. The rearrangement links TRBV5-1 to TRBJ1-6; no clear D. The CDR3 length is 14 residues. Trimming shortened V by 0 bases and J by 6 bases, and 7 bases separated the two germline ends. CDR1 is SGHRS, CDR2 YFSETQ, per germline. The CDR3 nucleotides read TGCGCCAGCAGCTTGGCCCAGTCTAATTCACCCCTCCACTTT. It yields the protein CASSLAQSNSPLHF.

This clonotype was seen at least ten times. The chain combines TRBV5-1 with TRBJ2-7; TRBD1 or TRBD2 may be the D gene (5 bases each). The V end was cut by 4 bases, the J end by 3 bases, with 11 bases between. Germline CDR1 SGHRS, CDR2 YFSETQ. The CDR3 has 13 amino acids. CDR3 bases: TGCGCCAGCAGCGGGGACGGGGACTACGAGCAGTACTTC. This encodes CASSGDGDYEQYF.

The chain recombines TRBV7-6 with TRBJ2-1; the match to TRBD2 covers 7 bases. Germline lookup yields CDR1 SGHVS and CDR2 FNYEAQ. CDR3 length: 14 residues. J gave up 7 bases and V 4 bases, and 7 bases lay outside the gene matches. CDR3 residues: CASSSWTRGNEQFF. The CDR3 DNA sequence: TGTGCCAGCAGCTCTTGGACTAGGGGAAATGAGCAGTTCTTC.

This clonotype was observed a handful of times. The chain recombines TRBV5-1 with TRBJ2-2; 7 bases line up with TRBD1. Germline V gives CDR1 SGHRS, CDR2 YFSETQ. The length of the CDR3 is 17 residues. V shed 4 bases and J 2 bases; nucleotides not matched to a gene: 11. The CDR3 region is CASSLQGTDLNTGELFF. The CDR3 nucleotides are TGCGCCAGCAGCCTTCAAGGGACAGACCTTAACACCGGGGAGCTGTTTTTT.